This TCR beta chain was sequenced in a study of CD8+CD57+ T cells in acquired aplastic anemia. Overall study: The sorted CD4+ and CD8+ cells yielded an average approximately 3.2 ug of DNA. General study findings and limits: Patients and controls shared 25 to 35 CD8+ CDR3 sequences, highly expressed in patients.

Unmatched junction bases numbered 4, after V lost 1 base and J lost 9 bases. Germline loops: CDR1 SNHLY, CDR2 FYNNEI. The CDR3 has 13 residues. Of note for this clonotype: Its antigen is not known.

According to the study, genomic DNA was the template for TCR beta VDJ and CDR3 profiling. TCRdb used MiXCR to reprocess the reads, holding one entry per CDR3 protein. The repertoire holds about 150,000 distinct CDR3 sequences, with 40% to 65% as singletons. An expansion of CD8+CD57+ cells by flow cytometry had been shown in patients chosen for sequencing. The sequence came from a human donor with aplastic anemia. The chain has TRBV2 and TRBJ2-3, with 7 nucleotides matching TRBD2. Sequencing used sorted CD4+, CD8+, or CD8+CD57+ T cells (not recorded which) from PBMCs. CDR3 amino acids: CASSEGAGITQYF. CDR3 in DNA: TGTGCCAGCAGTGAAGGAGCGGGAATCACGCAGTATTTT.